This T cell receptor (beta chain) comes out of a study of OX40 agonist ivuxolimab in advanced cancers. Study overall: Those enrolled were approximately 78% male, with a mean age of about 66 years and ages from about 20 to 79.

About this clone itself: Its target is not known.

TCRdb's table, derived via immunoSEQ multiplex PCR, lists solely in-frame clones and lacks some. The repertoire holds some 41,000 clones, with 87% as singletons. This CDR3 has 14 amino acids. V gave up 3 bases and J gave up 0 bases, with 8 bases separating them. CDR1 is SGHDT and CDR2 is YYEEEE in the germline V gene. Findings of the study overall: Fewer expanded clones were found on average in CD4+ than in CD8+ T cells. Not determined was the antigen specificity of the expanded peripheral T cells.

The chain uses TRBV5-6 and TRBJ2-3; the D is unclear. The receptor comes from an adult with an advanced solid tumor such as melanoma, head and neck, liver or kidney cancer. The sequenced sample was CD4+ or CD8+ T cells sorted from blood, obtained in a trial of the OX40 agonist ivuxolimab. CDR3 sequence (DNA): TGTGCCAGCAGCTGGACCTCTAGCACAGATACGCAGTATTTT. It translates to CASSWTSSTDTQYF.